The 25 T cell receptor beta chains given below trace back to one sample, sequenced in a study of T cell responses to AZD1222 COVID-19 vaccine. Here immunoSEQ multiplex PCR was the method, and the copy in TCRdb shows in-frame clones only, minus some. The data show around 120,000 clones, about 92% seen once. This specimen was peripheral blood, taken on day 0 of AZD1222 vaccination. These TCRs come from an adult in good health.

The V and J genes are TRBV18 and TRBJ1-2; D possibly corresponds to TRBD1 (5 bases). Germline CDR1 is KGHSH and CDR2 is LQKENI. V lost 3 bases and J lost 8, with 13 bases in between. The CDR3 contains 13 residues. Written as DNA, the CDR3 is TGTGCCAGCTCACCCTTCCCTAGGGACGGCTACACCTTC. It is translated as CASSPFPRDGYTF. Full variable domain (outside the CDR3, taken from reference TRBV18 and TRBJ1-2): NAGVMQNPRHLVRRRGQEARLRCSPMKGHSHVYWYRQLPEEGLKFMVYLQKENIIDESGMPKERFSAEFPKEGPSILRIQQVVRGDSAAYFCASSPFPRDGYTFGSGTRLTVV.

The chain uses TRBV7-2 and TRBJ1-3; D possibly corresponds to TRBD1 (6 bases). The CDR3 has 14 amino acids. Trimming stripped 5 bases from V and 2 bases from J, with 10 bases between. CDR1 is SGHTA and CDR2 is FQGNSA in the germline V gene. CDR3 loop: CASSRTAAGNTIYF. The CDR3 region has the DNA TGTGCCAGCAGCCGGACAGCGGCTGGAAACACCATATATTTT. Full variable domain (outside the CDR3, taken from reference TRBV7-2 and TRBJ1-3): GAGVSQSPSNKVTEKGKDVELRCDPISGHTALYWYRQSLGQGLEFLIYFQGNSAPDKSGLPSDRFSAERTGGSVSTLTIQRTQQEDSAVYLCASSRTAAGNTIYFGEGSWLTVV.

This sequence joins TRBV30 and TRBJ1-6; no reliable D call. The CDR3 extends over 13 amino acids. Germline lookup yields CDR1 GTSNPN and CDR2 SVGIG (reference sequence). With 3 bases removed from V and 8 bases from J, the gap between germline ends came to 11 bases. The CDR3 DNA is TGTGCCTGGAGGGGCGGGTCCCATTCACCCCTCCACTTT. Translation gives CAWRGGSHSPLHF. The variable domain in full, completed from reference TRBV30 and TRBJ1-6, reads SQTIHQWPATLVQPVGSPLSLECTVEGTSNPNLYWYRQAAGRGLQLLFYSVGIGQISSEVPQNLSASRPQDRQFILSSKKLLLSDSGFYLCAWRGGSHSPLHFGNGTRLTVT.

The genes are TRBV27 and TRBJ2-4; D call uncertain. This CDR3 is 12 amino acids long. In germline, CDR1 is MNHEY, CDR2 SMNVEV (reference sequence). Trimming stripped 8 bases from V and 0 bases from J, with 5 bases between. The chain's CDR3 is CASGEAKNIQYF. CDR3 DNA sequence: TGTGCCAGCGGAGAAGCCAAAAACATTCAGTACTTC.

The chain combines TRBV6-2 or TRBV6-3 with TRBJ2-1; D not certain. The germline V gene encodes CDR1 MNHEY and CDR2 SVGEGT. V lost 4 bases and J lost 4, with 14 bases in between. The CDR3 spans 15 residues. The CDR3 protein is CASSSGPILYNEQFF. CDR3 sequence (DNA): TGTGCCAGCAGTTCCGGACCCATCCTTTACAATGAGCAGTTCTTC.

The rearrangement joins TRBV12-3 or TRBV12-4 to TRBJ1-1; D remains unclear. CDR3 length equals 12 residues. V lost 6 bases, J lost 0 bases, and 5 bases lay in between. CDR3 coding DNA: TGTGCCAGCAGGCTTGTGAACACTGAAGCTTTCTTT. This gives the protein CASRLVNTEAFF.

This clone occurred once. This chain links TRBV27 with TRBJ2-7; the D is unclear. Germline CDR1 is MNHEY and CDR2 is SMNVEV (reference sequence). V gave up 5 bases and J gave up 3 bases, with 17 bases separating them. The length of the CDR3 is 15 residues. CDR3 sequence: CASSLIQNGNYEQYF. The CDR3 DNA reads as TGTGCCAGCAGTCTAATACAAAATGGGAACTACGAGCAGTACTTC.

The rearrangement uses TRBV9 and TRBJ1-1; D is perhaps TRBD1 (6 bases). The CDR3 extends over 12 amino acids. Per germline, CDR1 SGDLS and CDR2 YYNGEE. Trimming stripped 4 bases from V and 9 bases from J, with 13 bases between. The CDR3 sequence: CASSSTQGQAFF. The CDR3 region has the DNA TGTGCCAGCAGCTCCACCCAGGGGCAAGCTTTCTTT.

The V gene is TRBV5-1, the J gene TRBJ2-1; 11 positions agree with TRBD1. The CDR3 extends over 15 amino acids. V trimming: 0 bases; J trimming: 5 bases; junction bases outside the gene matches: 1. Germline lookup yields CDR1 SGHRS and CDR2 YFSETQ. CDR3 loop: CASSLGDRGNNEQFF. The CDR3 DNA reads TGCGCCAGCAGCTTGGGGGACAGGGGGAACAATGAGCAGTTCTTC.

This chain joins TRBV6-1 and TRBJ2-2, with D possibly TRBD2 on 7 matching bases. The CDR3 sequence is 15 residues long. V dropped 3 bases and J dropped 5 bases, with 13 bases sitting between them. CDR1 is MNHNS and CDR2 is SASEGT in the germline V gene. Here the CDR3 DNA reads TGTGCCAGCAGTGATGGTGGGAGGGGGACCGGGGAGCTGTTTTTT. Protein product: CASSDGGRGTGELFF.

V is TRBV30 and J is TRBJ2-1; D remains unclear. The V end was cut by 5 bases, the J end by 1 base, with 3 bases between. Germline V gene lookup returns CDR1 GTSNPN and CDR2 SVGIG (reference sequence). This CDR3 comprises 11 residues. CDR3 in DNA: TGTGCCTGGGAGTCCTACAATGAGCAGTTCTTC. Amino acids: CAWESYNEQFF. The whole variable domain, remainder taken from reference TRBV30 and TRBJ2-1, is SQTIHQWPATLVQPVGSPLSLECTVEGTSNPNLYWYRQAAGRGLQLLFYSVGIGQISSEVPQNLSASRPQDRQFILSSKKLLLSDSGFYLCAWESYNEQFFGPGTRLTVL.

The V gene is TRBV19, the J gene TRBJ1-5; D gene unclear. The CDR3 covers 13 residues. Germline CDR1 LNHDA, CDR2 SQIVND (reference sequence). Trimming took off 4 bases at V and 6 bases at J, with 10 bases between the two ends. CDR3 in DNA: TGTGCCAGTAGTACAGACGAAACTCAGCCCCAGCATTTT. It encodes CASSTDETQPQHF. The variable domain in full, with the rest retrieved from reference TRBV19 and TRBJ1-5, is DGGITQSPKYLFRKEGQNVTLSCEQNLNHDAMYWYRQDPGQGLRLIYYSQIVNDFQKGDIAEGYSVSREKKESFPLTVTSAQKNPTAFYLCASSTDETQPQHFGDGTRLSIL.

The gene calls are TRBV21-1 and TRBJ2-4; the table's D gene call, TRBD2, was not cross checked with the DNA. TRBV21-1 corresponds to a pseudogene. This CDR3 has 17 amino acids. CDR3 amino acids: CASQLSAFGEGKNIQYF. DNA for the CDR3: TGTGCCAGCCAACTGTCGGCGTTTGGGGAGGGCAAAAACATTCAGTACTTC.

The chain combines TRBV19 with TRBJ1-1; TRBD1 agrees at 7 bases. The germline V gene encodes CDR1 LNHDA and CDR2 SQIVND (reference sequence). This CDR3 contains 13 residues. Germline trimming cut 5 bases from V and 4 bases from J; bases unmatched to any gene: 4. CDR3 nucleotide sequence: TGTGCCAGTAGTGCGGACAGGTTCACTGAAGCTTTCTTT. The encoded protein is CASSADRFTEAFF.

The chain employs TRBV10-3 and TRBJ2-7; D uncertain. Trimming removed 2 bases at V and 6 bases at J, with 11 bases between. The germline gives CDR1 ENHRY, CDR2 SYGVKD. This CDR3 region has 13 residues. The CDR3 coding sequence is TGTGCCATCAGTGAGACCCCCTGGGGCGAGCAGTACTTC. Protein sequence: CAISETPWGEQYF.

The gene calls are TRBV20-1 and TRBJ2-3; D tentatively fits TRBD1 or TRBD2 (6 bases each). The V and J ends lost 3 bases and 4 bases respectively, with 14 bases between them. Per germline, CDR1 DFQATT and CDR2 SNEGSKA (reference sequence). The CDR3 runs 14 residues. The CDR3 sequence is CSASLLRGPDTQYF. As DNA, the CDR3 is TGCAGTGCTAGTCTCCTTCGGGGGCCAGATACGCAGTATTTT.

The CDR3 nucleotides read TGTGCCAGCAGCCTCGACAGAATTAATCAGCCCCAGCATTTT. Amino acid sequence: CASSLDRINQPQHF. V and J are TRBV7-2 and TRBJ1-5; D might be TRBD1 (5 bases). In germline, CDR1 is SGHTA, CDR2 FQGNSA. V was shortened by 5 bases and J by 4 bases, with 12 bases between the two germline ends. The CDR3 spans 14 residues.

V usage is TRBV19 and J usage is TRBJ1-1; 7 positions agree with TRBD1. Looked up from germline, CDR1 is LNHDA and CDR2 is SQIVND (reference sequence). After removal of 6 bases from V and 1 base from J, the junction contained 8 bases not matched to a gene. The CDR3 totals 15 residues. The CDR3: CASSQTGRRNTEAFF. The CDR3 DNA reads TGTGCCAGTAGCCAGACAGGGAGGAGGAACACTGAAGCTTTCTTT.

This rearrangement joins TRBV7-9 to TRBJ1-5; TRBD1 is a possible D gene (6 bases). The CDR3 is 15 residues long. CDR1 is SEHNR, CDR2 FQNEAQ, per germline (reference sequence). V was clipped by 5 bases and J by 4 bases, with 15 bases between them. The CDR3 region has the DNA TGTGCCAGCAGCCCCGGGACATCACCGAATCAGCCCCAGCATTTT. This gives the protein CASSPGTSPNQPQHF.

The chain employs TRBV7-2 and TRBJ2-7, with TRBD2 matching over 11 bases. The CDR3 is made up of 15 amino acids. Germline V CDR1 and CDR2: SGHTA, FQGNSA. After removal of 4 bases from V and 3 bases from J, the junction contained 5 bases not matched to a gene. DNA of the CDR3: TGTGCCAGCAGCTACCCGACTAGCGGGATCTACGAGCAGTACTTC. Protein: CASSYPTSGIYEQYF.

The table lists this clone with a few counts. The chain has TRBV12-3 or TRBV12-4 and TRBJ2-1; D uncertain. The germline V and J ends were trimmed by 1 base and 9 bases, with 10 bases remaining between them. There are 13 residues in the CDR3. CDR3 amino acids: CASSLGDYGEQFF. The CDR3 DNA follows: TGTGCCAGCAGTTTAGGCGATTATGGTGAGCAGTTCTTC.

The V gene is TRBV7-9, the J gene TRBJ1-4, with D possibly being TRBD1 (5 bases). Germline CDR1 and CDR2: SEHNR and FQNEAQ (reference sequence). V was pared by 2 bases and J by 1 base, with 17 bases between. CDR3 size: 18 residues. DNA of the CDR3: TGTGCCAGCAGCTTACCCTGGGGGGGGAGCATAACTAATGAAAAACTGTTTTTT. It specifies CASSLPWGGSITNEKLFF.

The rearrangement joins TRBV27 to TRBJ2-7, with D tentatively TRBD1 or TRBD2 (5 bases each). Per germline, CDR1 MNHEY and CDR2 SMNVEV (reference sequence). Trimming removed 5 bases from V and 1 base from J, with 18 bases in between. The CDR3 loop spans 16 amino acids. CDR3 DNA: TGTGCCAGCAGTAAAGACAGCGGAAACCCTTCCTACGAGCAGTACTTC. It specifies CASSKDSGNPSYEQYF.

The CDR3 here is CASSYTEGGAYEQYF. The CDR3 bases are TGTGCCAGCAGCTATACCGAGGGAGGGGCCTACGAGCAGTACTTC. This rearrangement joins TRBV11-1 to TRBJ2-7; TRBD2 agrees at 7 bases. The V gene's germline CDR1 is SGHAT and CDR2 FQDESV (reference sequence). V was clipped by 4 bases and J by 2 bases; unmatched bases: 8. This CDR3 is 15 amino acids long.

The chain uses TRBV2 and TRBJ2-2, with a tentative D call TRBD2 (6 bases). This CDR3 has 15 amino acids. Per germline, CDR1 SNHLY and CDR2 FYNNEI. Trimming took off 2 bases at V and 7 bases at J, with 14 bases between the two ends. CDR3 nucleotide sequence: TGTGCCAGCAGTGAATATCATGCGGGATTCGGGGAGCTGTTTTTT. Amino acid sequence: CASSEYHAGFGELFF.